These 11 T cell receptor beta chains were sequenced from one sample in a study of CD8 T cells in ankylosing spondylitis. Overall study findings and caveats: Ankylosing spondylitis blood appeared to carry a characteristic TCR beta motif of 7 or 8 highly homologous variants.

TCRdb re-derived calls from the 5' RACE reads in MiXCR, one entry per CDR3 protein. In the table there are approximately 540,000 distinct CDR3 sequences, 10% to 15% of which are singletons. No antigen is known for these receptors. The sequencing sample was made of blood, either unsorted or a sorted T cell fraction (not recorded which). These receptors were collected from a male donor with ankylosing spondylitis.

This sequence joins TRBV30 and TRBJ2-7; TRBD2 matches 11 bases. Germline CDR1 and CDR2: GTSNPN and SVGIG (reference sequence). V lost 3 bases and J lost 5; bases outside the gene matches: 6. The CDR3 is 14 residues long. The chain's CDR3 is CAWRRLAGLNEQYF. CDR3 sequence (DNA): TGTGCCTGGAGGCGACTAGCGGGATTGAACGAGCAGTACTTC.

The chain is built from TRBV20-1 and TRBJ2-3, with 7 bases aligning to TRBD2. V was pared by 3 bases and J by 4 bases, with 10 bases of the junction left unmatched. In germline, CDR1 is DFQATT, CDR2 SNEGSKA (reference sequence). The CDR3 spans 15 residues. CDR3 sequence reads: CSASDRTRGSDTQYF. As DNA, the CDR3 is TGCAGTGCTAGTGACCGGACTAGAGGGTCAGATACGCAGTATTTT.

The gene calls are TRBV7-2 and TRBJ1-6; 9 positions match TRBD1. The CDR3 runs to 15 residues. Trimming at V came to 5 bases and at J to 7 bases, leaving 6 bases not matched to a gene. Germline V lookup: CDR1 SGHTA, CDR2 FQGNSA. The CDR3 nucleotides read TGTGCCAGCAGCCGGGACAGGGCCACAAATTCACCCCTCCACTTT. Its protein product is CASSRDRATNSPLHF.

J is TRBJ2-5 and V is TRBV20-1; no reliable D call. Per the germline V gene, CDR1 is DFQATT and CDR2 is SNEGSKA (reference sequence). This CDR3 spans 13 amino acids. V shed 3 bases and J shed 2 bases, with 10 bases lying between them. CDR3 amino acids: CSARFAVQETQYF. The CDR3 DNA follows: TGCAGTGCTAGGTTCGCGGTACAAGAGACCCAGTACTTC.

There are a few counts of this clonotype. The CDR3 spells CASSLVVSSTDTQYF. The CDR3 DNA follows: TGTGCCAGCAGCTTAGTGGTCAGTAGCACAGATACGCAGTATTTT. The J gene is TRBJ2-3, the V gene TRBV11-2; no firm D call. Germline values: CDR1 SGHAT, CDR2 FQNNGV. This CDR3 contains 15 residues. V gave up 1 base and J gave up 0 bases, with 8 bases separating them.

The gene calls are TRBV6-1 and TRBJ2-3; 8 nucleotides match TRBD2. From germline, CDR1 is MNHNS and CDR2 SASEGT. The V gene end was trimmed by 2 bases and the J gene end by 5 bases; junction bases not matched to a gene: 0. This CDR3 contains 13 residues. The CDR3, as DNA: TGTGCCAGCAGTGAACGGGGGGGAGATACGCAGTATTTT. Encoded protein: CASSERGGDTQYF.

This clonotype came up a few times. This rearrangement joins TRBV20-1 to TRBJ2-4; 12 bases align to TRBD2. Germline V gene data show CDR1 as DFQATT and CDR2 as SNEGSKA (reference sequence). The CDR3 length is 15 residues. The V and J ends lost 5 bases and 3 bases, in that order; junction bases with no gene match: 5. This chain's CDR3 is CSAQTSGSSKNIQYF. The CDR3, as DNA: TGCAGTGCTCAGACTAGCGGGAGTAGCAAAAACATTCAGTACTTC.

The chain uses TRBV7-8 and TRBJ1-2; no definite D call. Looked up from germline, CDR1 is SGHVS and CDR2 is FQNEAQ. Trimming shortened V by 1 base and J by 2 bases, and 11 bases separated the two germline ends. This CDR3 has 15 residues. The CDR3 DNA reads as TGTGCCAGCAGCTTAGACGGCAGGCCGAACTATGGCTACACCTTC. Protein product: CASSLDGRPNYGYTF.

This clonotype was seen only a few times. The chain recombines TRBV20-1 with TRBJ1-3, with D perhaps matching TRBD1 (5 bases). CDR1 and CDR2 from the germline V gene are DFQATT and SNEGSKA (reference sequence). Deletions cut 7 bases from V and 3 bases from J, with 10 bases between. CDR3 size: 12 residues. Here the CDR3 DNA reads TGCAGTGTTGGGGGGGATGGAAACACCATATATTTT. This encodes CSVGGDGNTIYF.

The CDR3 coding sequence is TGTGCCAGCAGCCACAGTAGCGGCTACACCTTC. Translation: CASSHSSGYTF. The chain joins TRBV3-1 to TRBJ1-2, with D unclear. CDR1 and CDR2 from the germline V gene are LGHDT and YNNKEL (reference sequence). V lost 3 bases to trimming and J lost 8 bases, with 7 bases between them. There are 11 residues in the CDR3.

In this sample, this clonotype turned up a few times. A read error may produce the germline difference seen at one junction end. The chain combines TRBV3-1 with TRBJ2-5; tentatively, D is TRBD2 (5 bases). Germline V CDR1 and CDR2: LGHDT, YNNKEL (reference sequence). The CDR3 loop spans 12 amino acids. CDR3 sequence: CASTQLRGTQYF. As DNA, the CDR3 is TGTGCCAGCACCCAACTCCGGGGGACCCAGTACTTC.